Below, 17 T cell receptor beta chains from the same sample are listed, as sequenced in a study of T-cell memory formation after mild COVID-19. TCRdb fed the 5' RACE reads into MiXCR, producing one record per CDR3 protein. Here the sample spans some 290,000 distinct CDR3 sequences, about 17% being singletons. Material for sequencing was PBMCs or a T cell subset sorted from them (not recorded which). Receptors were obtained from a man in his late teens or twenties who had mild COVID-19 (a few samples of this study predate the infection). Cell type and time point are not known.

This clonotype was counted a few times. The chain recombines TRBV28 with TRBJ2-7, with 11 bases identical to TRBD2. Germline values: CDR1 MDHEN, CDR2 SYDVKM. The CDR3 extends over 13 amino acids. Unmatched junction bases numbered 1, after V lost 2 bases and J lost 7 bases. The CDR3 sequence is CASSLLAGGEQYV. CDR3 bases: TGTGCCAGCAGTTTACTAGCGGGGGGAGAGCAGTACGTC.

The J gene is TRBJ1-5, the V gene TRBV7-9; a weak D match, TRBD1 (6 bases). CDR3 length: 15 residues. CDR1 and CDR2 from the germline V gene are SEHNR and FQNEAQ (reference sequence). Trimming removed 5 bases from V and 0 bases from J, with 11 bases in between. CDR3 protein: CASSLGTYSNQPQHF. CDR3 in DNA: TGTGCCAGCAGCCTTGGGACATATAGCAATCAGCCCCAGCATTTT.

The chain carries TRBV7-2 and TRBJ2-6; D not resolved. Germline values: CDR1 SGHTA, CDR2 FQGNSA. The CDR3 contains 13 residues. Trimming took 8 bases from V and 3 from J, leaving 8 bases between them. The CDR3 sequence is CASGSGGANVLTF. As DNA, the CDR3 is TGTGCCAGCGGTTCCGGTGGGGCCAACGTCCTGACTTTC.

This clonotype was recorded many times. The chain employs TRBV7-2 and TRBJ1-1; the D is unclear. Germline loops: CDR1 SGHTA, CDR2 FQGNSA. The ends were cut back, 3 bases at V and 2 bases at J, with 7 bases in the middle. This CDR3 is built from 13 residues. The DNA of the CDR3 is TGTGCCAGCAGCTTCGTCGGAAACACTGAAGCTTTCTTT. Translating gives CASSFVGNTEAFF. Drawing the rest from reference TRBV7-2 and TRBJ1-1, the complete variable domain is GAGVSQSPSNKVTEKGKDVELRCDPISGHTALYWYRQSLGQGLEFLIYFQGNSAPDKSGLPSDRFSAERTGGSVSTLTIQRTQQEDSAVYLCASSFVGNTEAFFGQGTRLTVV.

This clonotype was counted only a few times. This rearrangement joins TRBV24-1 to TRBJ2-1; D perhaps matches TRBD2 (5 bases). The length of the CDR3 is 15 residues. The V gene lost 4 bases and the J gene lost 7 bases, with 16 bases spanning the gap. From germline, CDR1 is KGHDR and CDR2 SFDVKD. The CDR3 sequence is CATSDAGGSRNEQFF. CDR3 in DNA: TGTGCCACCAGTGACGCGGGCGGCTCACGAAATGAGCAGTTCTTC.

This clonotype has just a few counts. The chain carries TRBV7-9 and TRBJ1-3; no clear D. Germline V lookup: CDR1 SEHNR, CDR2 FQNEAQ (reference sequence). Trimming took off 5 bases at V and 6 bases at J, with 5 bases between the two ends. The CDR3 is 11 residues long. CDR3 sequence (DNA): TGTGCCAGCAGCAGGGAAAACACCATATATTTT. Encoded protein: CASSRENTIYF. The full variable domain, in which reference TRBV7-9 and TRBJ1-3 provide the parts outside the CDR3, is DTGVSQNPRHKITKRGQNVTFRCDPISEHNRLYWYRQTLGQGPEFLTYFQNEAQLEKSRLLSDRFSAERPKGSFSTLEIQRTEQGDSAMYLCASSRENTIYFGEGSWLTVV.

The chain combines TRBV4-1 with TRBJ1-1, with D perhaps TRBD1 (5 bases). Looked up from germline, CDR1 is MGHRA and CDR2 is YSYEKL. V lost 0 bases to trimming and J lost 4 bases, with 9 bases between them. The CDR3 extends over 14 amino acids. In nucleotides, the CDR3 is TGCGCCAGCAGCCAAGATAGAAGGGGCACTGAAGCTTTCTTT. Its protein product is CASSQDRRGTEAFF.

This clonotype came up a few times. The V and J genes are TRBV6-2 or TRBV6-3 and TRBJ1-5; no firm D call. The CDR3 has 14 amino acids. Germline CDR1 is MNHEY and CDR2 is SVGEGT. V lost 7 bases and J 5 bases, leaving 15 bases between the germline ends. The CDR3 DNA reads as TGTGCCAGCACCAAGGGTAATGGGGATCAGCCCCAGCATTTT. Protein: CASTKGNGDQPQHF.

In its sample, this clonotype was seen many times. V usage is TRBV3-1 and J usage is TRBJ2-4; D is unresolved. V was clipped by 0 bases and J by 9 bases, with 6 bases between them. The germline V gene has CDR1 LGHDT and CDR2 YNNKEL (reference sequence). This CDR3 comprises 12 residues. The CDR3, as DNA: TGTGCCAGCAGCCAAGATTCTGGCATTCAGTACTTC. Translated, it gives CASSQDSGIQYF.

The CDR3 region has the DNA TGTGCCACCAGCGGTGCAGTTCGCCCGAGAAACATTCAGTACTTC. Translating gives CATSGAVRPRNIQYF. The chain is built from TRBV24-1 and TRBJ2-4; no clear D. This CDR3 region has 15 residues. Germline assignment: CDR1 KGHDR and CDR2 SFDVKD. Trimming removed 7 bases at V and 6 bases at J, with 18 bases between.

The chain recombines TRBV7-8 with TRBJ1-1, with D possibly being TRBD1 (5 bases). Trimming took 2 bases from V and 11 from J, leaving 12 bases between them. Germline lookup yields CDR1 SGHVS and CDR2 FQNEAQ. The CDR3 is 12 residues long. The CDR3 DNA follows: TGTGCCAGCAGCTTATCCCAGGGCTGGGCTTTCTTT. It yields the protein CASSLSQGWAFF.

Only a few counts were recorded for this clonotype. The chain is built from TRBV4-1 and TRBJ2-3; tentatively, D is TRBD2 (5 bases). Germline assignment: CDR1 MGHRA and CDR2 YSYEKL. Trimming stripped 4 bases from V and 6 bases from J, with 17 bases between. The CDR3 runs to 15 residues. CDR3: CASSPHGSPGDTQYF. CDR3 bases: TGCGCCAGCAGCCCCCACGGTAGTCCGGGGGATACGCAGTATTTT.

The gene calls are TRBV2 and TRBJ1-5; D possibly corresponds to TRBD1 (5 bases). This CDR3 region has 14 residues. Germline lookup yields CDR1 SNHLY and CDR2 FYNNEI. Between the trimmed V and J ends, which lost 7 bases and 4 bases, there was a span of 14 bases. CDR3 DNA: TGTGCCAGCACGGTTAGGGGCTCTAATCAGCCCCAGCATTTT. Translating gives CASTVRGSNQPQHF. The full variable domain, in which reference TRBV2 and TRBJ1-5 provide the parts outside the CDR3, is EPEVTQTPSHQVTQMGQEVILRCVPISNHLYFYWYRQILGQKVEFLVSFYNNEISEKSEIFDDQFSVERPDGSNFTLKIRSTKLEDSAMYFCASTVRGSNQPQHFGDGTRLSIL.

The genes are TRBV27 and TRBJ2-3; no clear D. This CDR3 spans 14 amino acids. Germline CDR1 reads MNHEY; CDR2 reads SMNVEV (reference sequence). Trimming cost V 5 bases and J 2 bases, with 11 bases left between them. The CDR3 bases are TGTGCCAGCAGTACATCAACAGACACAGATACGCAGTATTTT. Protein: CASSTSTDTDTQYF.

In its sample, this clonotype was seen many times. The gene calls are TRBV7-8 and TRBJ2-7; 8 bases align to TRBD1. The CDR3 has 16 amino acids. CDR1 is SGHVS, CDR2 FQNEAQ, per germline. Losses at the gene ends were 4 bases for V and 6 bases for J; bases not matched to a gene: 14. The CDR3 here is CASSSPPGQGRGEQYF. CDR3 coding DNA: TGTGCCAGCAGCTCCCCGCCCGGACAGGGACGGGGCGAGCAGTACTTC.

V usage is TRBV6-2 or TRBV6-3 and J usage is TRBJ2-2; 9 bases fit TRBD2. The junction had 12 bases not matched to a gene; V was cut back by 6 bases and J by 4 bases. The CDR3 consists of 17 residues. CDR1 is MNHEY, CDR2 SVGEGT, per germline. The chain's CDR3 is CASSSGTSLLFTGELFF. In DNA, the CDR3 is TGTGCCAGCAGCTCCGGGACTAGCCTGCTCTTCACCGGGGAGCTGTTTTTT.

The chain uses TRBV5-1 and TRBJ2-5; D remains ambiguous. Per germline, CDR1 SGHRS and CDR2 YFSETQ. The CDR3 runs 13 residues. Trimming pared 4 bases from V and 5 bases from J, leaving 12 bases between. CDR3 protein: CASSPRVGETQYF. The CDR3 DNA reads TGCGCCAGCAGCCCCCGGGTGGGGGAGACCCAGTACTTC. Looking up the rest from reference TRBV5-1 and TRBJ2-5 gives the full variable domain: KAGVTQTPRYLIKTRGQQVTLSCSPISGHRSVSWYQQTPGQGLQFLFEYFSETQRNKGNFPGRFSGRQFSNSRSEMNVSTLELGDSALYLCASSPRVGETQYFGPGTRLLVL.